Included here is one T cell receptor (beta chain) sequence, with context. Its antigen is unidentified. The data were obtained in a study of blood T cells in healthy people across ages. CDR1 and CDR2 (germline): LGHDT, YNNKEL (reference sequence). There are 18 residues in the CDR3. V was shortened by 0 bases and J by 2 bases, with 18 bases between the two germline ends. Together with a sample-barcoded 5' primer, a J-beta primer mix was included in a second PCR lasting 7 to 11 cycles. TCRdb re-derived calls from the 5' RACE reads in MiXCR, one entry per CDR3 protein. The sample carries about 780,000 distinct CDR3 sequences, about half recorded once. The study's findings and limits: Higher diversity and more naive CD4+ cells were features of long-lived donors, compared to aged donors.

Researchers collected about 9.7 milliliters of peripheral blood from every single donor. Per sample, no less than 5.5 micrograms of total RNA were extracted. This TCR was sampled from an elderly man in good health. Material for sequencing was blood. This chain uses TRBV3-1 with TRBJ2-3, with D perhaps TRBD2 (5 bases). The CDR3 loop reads CASSQDEALRGNTDTQYF. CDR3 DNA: TGTGCCAGCAGCCAAGACGAGGCGCTCAGAGGGAACACAGATACGCAGTATTTT.